Listed here are 25 T cell receptor beta chains from one sample, sequenced in a study of shared clonotypes between healthy human individuals. In the naive CD8 group, cells lacked CD45RO and were positively selected for CCR7, so terminally differentiated effector memory CD45RA+ cells were left out. Sequenced by immunoSEQ multiplex PCR; TCRdb stores in-frame clones only, minus some. This table has some 2.1 million clones, roughly 93% appearing once. The sample was naive CD8+ T cells from PBMCs. These receptors were taken from a young man in good health. Some clones in this sample may be carry-over from other donors' samples.

The chain links TRBV7-9 to TRBJ2-7; 10 bases are a match to TRBD2. There are 14 residues in the CDR3. CDR1 and CDR2 (germline): SEHNR, FQNEAQ (reference sequence). Trimming at V came to 8 bases and at J to 3 bases, leaving 7 bases not matched to a gene. Written as DNA, the CDR3 is TGTGCCAGCCTTGAGCGGGAGGGAATCTACGAGCAGTACTTC. As protein: CASLEREGIYEQYF.

This chain links TRBV4-1 with TRBJ2-1; a weak D match, TRBD2 (5 bases). CDR1 and CDR2 from the germline V gene are MGHRA and YSYEKL. Trimming shortened V by 4 bases and J by 6 bases, and 16 bases separated the two germline ends. This CDR3 has 15 amino acids. The CDR3 loop reads CASSPKPTEGNEQFF. For the CDR3, the DNA is TGCGCCAGCAGCCCTAAGCCTACCGAGGGCAATGAGCAGTTCTTC.

In regard to this clone: Other DNA sequences from this sample encode an identical CDR3 as well. The V call is TRBV5-1, the J call TRBJ1-1; possible D gene TRBD1, 5 bases. Germline assignment: CDR1 SGHRS and CDR2 YFSETQ. The V end was cut by 3 bases, the J end by 1 base, with 7 bases between. The CDR3 totals 13 residues. CDR3 in amino acids: CASSSTGNTEAFF. As DNA, the CDR3 is TGCGCCAGCAGCTCAACAGGGAACACTGAAGCTTTCTTT.

V usage is TRBV21-1 and J usage is TRBJ1-1; TRBD1, as called in the table, went unchecked against the DNA. TRBV21-1 is a recognized pseudogene. The CDR3 has 15 amino acids. The CDR3 region is CASSEQGDGNTEAFF. The DNA of the CDR3 is TGTGCCAGCAGCGAACAGGGGGACGGTAACACTGAAGCTTTCTTT.

This rearrangement joins TRBV10-3 to TRBJ1-1, with D hard to call. The V end was cut by 2 bases, the J end by 6 bases, with 16 bases between. Germline CDR1 reads ENHRY; CDR2 reads SYGVKD. The CDR3 consists of 15 residues. CDR3 in DNA: TGTGCCATCAGTGAGCCTGGGGAAATTAAAGCTGAAGCTTTCTTT. Translating gives CAISEPGEIKAEAFF.

The chain combines TRBV5-8 with TRBJ2-7; D remains unclear. This CDR3 has 12 amino acids. Trimming removed 2 bases at V and 4 bases at J, with 7 bases between. The germline CDR1 and CDR2 sequences are SGHTS and YDEGEE. As DNA, the CDR3 is TGTGCCAGCAGCTTACAACCTTACGAGCAGTACTTC. It is translated as CASSLQPYEQYF.

This rearrangement joins TRBV28 to TRBJ2-2, with 8 bases matching TRBD2. This CDR3 is built from 15 residues. V shed 9 bases, J shed 5 bases, and the junction held 11 bases outside the gene matches. CDR1 and CDR2 from the germline V gene are MDHEN and SYDVKM. CDR3 coding DNA: TGTGCCAGTAGTCCGGGACTAGGTGTAACCGGGGAGCTGTTTTTT. Protein product: CASSPGLGVTGELFF.

The CDR3 nucleotides are TGTGCCAGCACCCCAGGGACAGGGGGAAGAACTTACCACGAGCAGTACTTC. Amino acids: CASTPGTGGRTYHEQYF. This chain uses TRBV11-2 with TRBJ2-7, with 11 bases that match TRBD1. Germline CDR1 SGHAT, CDR2 FQNNGV. This CDR3 comprises 17 residues. V was clipped by 7 bases and J by 5 bases; unmatched bases: 16.

The V call is TRBV27, the J call TRBJ2-7, with D possibly being TRBD1 or TRBD2 (5 bases each). The V end was cut by 4 bases, the J end by 2 bases, with 18 bases between. CDR3 length equals 16 residues. Germline values: CDR1 MNHEY, CDR2 SMNVEV (reference sequence). The CDR3 nucleotides are TGTGCCAGCAGTTACCAACCCGGGACCGAGGCCTACGAGCAGTACTTC. As protein: CASSYQPGTEAYEQYF.

The rearrangement joins TRBV29-1 to TRBJ2-1, with D maybe TRBD2 (6 bases). The CDR3 spans 15 residues. Germline V CDR1 and CDR2: SQVTM, ANQGSEA. V lost 7 bases, J lost 2 bases, and 18 bases lay in between. The chain's CDR3 is CSGKIAEYPYNEQFF. In DNA form, the CDR3 reads TGCAGCGGTAAAATAGCGGAGTACCCCTACAATGAGCAGTTCTTC.

This rearrangement joins TRBV5-5 to TRBJ2-7; 11 bases fit TRBD2. The J segment lost 3 bases and the V segment lost 2 bases, leaving 4 bases of the junction unmatched. The germline V gene encodes CDR1 SGHKS and CDR2 YYEKEE (reference sequence). The CDR3 extends over 15 amino acids. CDR3 DNA: TGTGCCAGCAGCTTCGGACTAGCGGGCCTCTACGAGCAGTACTTC. It specifies CASSFGLAGLYEQYF.

V and J are TRBV4-1 and TRBJ2-3; D unclear. The V and J ends lost 0 bases and 4 bases respectively, with 5 bases between them. Germline V lookup: CDR1 MGHRA, CDR2 YSYEKL. This CDR3 region has 13 residues. CDR3 sequence reads: CASSQDAADTQYF. CDR3 in DNA: TGCGCCAGCAGCCAAGATGCGGCAGATACGCAGTATTTT.

V and J are TRBV13 and TRBJ1-2; D gene uncertain. From germline, CDR1 is PRHDT and CDR2 FYEKMQ (reference sequence). V gave up 3 bases and J gave up 6 bases, with 20 bases separating them. This CDR3 has 16 amino acids. CDR3 sequence (DNA): TGTGCCAGCAGCTTGGGAGTTTTAACGGCGTGGGATGGCTACACCTTC. It is translated as CASSLGVLTAWDGYTF.

The chain has TRBV28 and TRBJ2-3, with D tentatively TRBD2 (6 bases). Trimming pared 5 bases from V and 4 bases from J, leaving 13 bases between. The CDR3 sequence is 14 residues long. From germline, CDR1 is MDHEN and CDR2 SYDVKM. The CDR3 nucleotides read TGTGCCAGCAGTCGTCCCGGAGGGCCAGATACGCAGTATTTT. Its protein is CASSRPGGPDTQYF.

This clone was counted once. The V and J genes are TRBV5-1 and TRBJ1-2; D gene uncertain. The germline CDR1 and CDR2 sequences are SGHRS and YFSETQ. The CDR3 is 12 amino acids. V lost 0 bases and J 6 bases, leaving 6 bases between the germline ends. CDR3 sequence: CASSLGSHGYTF. The CDR3 nucleotides read TGCGCCAGCAGCTTGGGGTCTCATGGCTACACCTTC.

In nucleotides, the CDR3 is TGTGCCAACTCCAGGAGTAGCACAGATACGCAGTATTTT. This codes for CANSRSSTDTQYF. The chain couples TRBV10-3 to TRBJ2-3; D is uncertain. Germline-derived CDR1 and CDR2 are ENHRY and SYGVKD. This CDR3 spans 13 amino acids. V lost 10 bases to trimming and J lost 0 bases, with 11 bases between them.

The V call is TRBV25-1, the J call TRBJ2-7, with TRBD1 identical over 10 bases. V gave up 4 bases and J gave up 6 bases; unmatched junction bases: 6. The V gene's germline CDR1 is MGHDK and CDR2 SYGVNS. CDR3 size: 14 residues. The CDR3 reads CASSGPRDRGEQYF. CDR3 nucleotides: TGTGCCAGCAGTGGACCCCGGGACAGGGGCGAGCAGTACTTC.

The table lists this clone with a count of one. The chain joins TRBV11-2 to TRBJ1-1; 10 bases agree with TRBD1. This CDR3 spans 16 amino acids. The germline CDR1 and CDR2 sequences are SGHAT and FQNNGV. J was trimmed by 4 bases and V by 2 bases; bases with no gene match: 7. CDR3 nucleotides: TGTGCCAGCAGCTTATGGGACAGGGGTTGGGCCACTGAAGCTTTCTTT. Protein sequence: CASSLWDRGWATEAFF. The full variable domain, in which reference TRBV11-2 and TRBJ1-1 provide the parts outside the CDR3, is EAGVAQSPRYKIIEKRQSVAFWCNPISGHATLYWYQQILGQGPKLLIQFQNNGVVDDSQLPKDRFSAERLKGVDSTLKIQPAKLEDSAVYLCASSLWDRGWATEAFFGQGTRLTVV.

This clone was counted a single time. The chain has TRBV4-1 and TRBJ2-7, with D perhaps being TRBD1 or TRBD2 (5 bases each). Between the trimmed V and J ends, which lost 2 bases and 3 bases, there was a span of 11 bases. The germline gives CDR1 MGHRA, CDR2 YSYEKL. The CDR3 runs 14 residues. The CDR3 loop is CASSQRDVNYEQYF. CDR3 nucleotides: TGCGCCAGCAGCCAACGGGACGTAAACTACGAGCAGTACTTC.

This chain joins TRBV7-6 and TRBJ2-2; no firm D call. This CDR3 contains 13 residues. Germline V CDR1 and CDR2: SGHVS, FNYEAQ. V was clipped by 6 bases and J by 5 bases, with 10 bases between them. The DNA of the CDR3 is TGTGCCAGCAGGCCCCGGCTGACCGGGGAGCTGTTTTTT. It codes for CASRPRLTGELFF.

In this sample, this clone turned up once. The CDR3 region is CASGLWKASNQPQHF. DNA of the CDR3: TGTGCCAGCGGTCTTTGGAAAGCTAGCAATCAGCCCCAGCATTTT. J is TRBJ1-5 and V is TRBV6-1; D is undetermined. The CDR3 is 15 residues long. Germline CDR1 and CDR2: MNHNS and SASEGT. V was clipped by 8 bases and J by 0 bases, with 14 bases between them.

The rearrangement joins TRBV4-1 to TRBJ2-7; TRBD1 aligns across 7 bases. CDR3 length: 14 amino acids. CDR1 and CDR2 from the germline V gene are MGHRA and YSYEKL. With 2 bases clipped from V and 3 bases from J, the junction kept 4 bases outside the gene matches. For the CDR3, the DNA is TGCGCCAGCAGCCAAATAACAGGGGTCTACGAGCAGTACTTC. It translates to CASSQITGVYEQYF.

On this clone: Other DNA sequences from this sample encode an identical CDR3 as well. This rearrangement joins TRBV7-9 to TRBJ2-1, with unresolved D. The CDR3 runs to 13 residues. V dropped 5 bases and J dropped 4 bases, with 9 bases sitting between them. The germline gives CDR1 SEHNR, CDR2 FQNEAQ (reference sequence). The CDR3 loop reads CASSQWAYNEQFF. The CDR3 nucleotides read TGTGCCAGCAGCCAATGGGCATACAATGAGCAGTTCTTC. Together with reference TRBV7-9 and TRBJ2-1, the CDR3 gives the full variable domain: DTGVSQNPRHKITKRGQNVTFRCDPISEHNRLYWYRQTLGQGPEFLTYFQNEAQLEKSRLLSDRFSAERPKGSFSTLEIQRTEQGDSAMYLCASSQWAYNEQFFGPGTRLTVL.

The chain combines TRBV5-1 with TRBJ1-2; D unclear. The CDR3 spans 15 residues. Germline CDR1 and CDR2: SGHRS and YFSETQ. The V end lost 0 bases, the J end lost 0 bases, and 9 bases lay between the germline ends. CDR3 bases: TGCGCCAGCAGCTTGGAGGTGCGGGCTAACTATGGCTACACCTTC. This codes for CASSLEVRANYGYTF.

This clone was seen a handful of times. The same CDR3 can be traced to other DNA sequences in this sample. The chain carries TRBV7-9 and TRBJ2-1; no definite D call. There are 11 residues in the CDR3. Germline V gene sequence: CDR1 SEHNR, CDR2 FQNEAQ (reference sequence). V lost 3 bases and J lost 6, with 3 bases in between. The CDR3 bases are TGTGCCAGCAGCTTCGGCAATGAGCAGTTCTTC. It specifies CASSFGNEQFF.